This T cell receptor (beta chain) was captured in a study of T cell responses to AZD1222 COVID-19 vaccine. Clones were read by immunoSEQ multiplex PCR, and TCRdb kept only the in-frame ones, dropping some. The repertoire includes about 180,000 clones, approximately 91% of them detected once, and 1.5% to 2% sits in the top ten. Germline V gene data show CDR1 as MDHEN and CDR2 as SYDVKM. This CDR3 is 16 amino acids long. Losses at the gene ends were 5 bases for V and 2 bases for J; bases not matched to a gene: 11. This chain links TRBV28 with TRBJ2-5; 7 bases are a match to TRBD1. Here the sequenced sample was peripheral blood, taken on day 0 of AZD1222 vaccination. The TCR comes from an adult in good health. CDR3 amino acids: CASSQTGFVGQETQYF. The CDR3 coding sequence is TGTGCCAGCAGTCAGACAGGGTTTGTGGGACAAGAGACCCAGTACTTC. Using reference TRBV28 and TRBJ2-5 for the parts outside the CDR3, the full variable domain is DVKVTQSSRYLVKRTGEKVFLECVQDMDHENMFWYRQDPGLGLRLIYFSYDVKMKEKGDIPEGYSVSREKKERFSLILESASTNQTSMYLCASSQTGFVGQETQYFGPGTRLLVL.